This T cell receptor beta chain appears in the sequencing data of a study of Ad26.COV2.S vaccination and SARS-CoV-2 variants. Across the study: Ad26.COV2.S was injected intramuscularly once or twice, 56 days apart.

Noted treatment: roughly 20 received Ad26.COV2.S at low or high dose, single or two shots; roughly five received placebo; per-sample allocation not given. On day 63 after the first injection, vaccine and placebo recipients gave samples. In Boston, the donor was an adult between 18-55 years of age. The study used a vaccine consisting of an Ad26 vector that expressed Wuhan-strain SARS-CoV-2 spike. Points from the study as a whole: Spike-specific CD8+ and CD4+ T cell responses reportedly showed substantial breadth after vaccination.

On this clone: Its specificity is not known.

Clones were read by immunoSEQ multiplex PCR, and TCRdb kept only the in-frame ones, dropping some. The data hold some 410,000 clones, with around 92% observed a single time. This clonotype was sampled from a person aged 18-65 years who received the Ad26.COV2.S COVID-19 vaccine or a placebo. This specimen consisted of peripheral blood, obtained in a trial of Ad26.COV2.S vaccine versus placebo.

The DNA of the CDR3 is TGTGCCTGGAACATTCAGGGGGCCAATTCACCCCTCCACTTT. It codes for CAWNIQGANSPLHF. This chain uses TRBV30 with TRBJ1-6, with 8 bases that match TRBD1. CDR3 length: 14 amino acids. Germline CDR1 GTSNPN, CDR2 SVGIG (reference sequence). The V and J ends lost 4 bases and 7 bases, in that order; junction bases with no gene match: 6. The whole variable domain, filled in from reference TRBV30 and TRBJ1-6, reads SQTIHQWPATLVQPVGSPLSLECTVEGTSNPNLYWYRQAAGRGLQLLFYSVGIGQISSEVPQNLSASRPQDRQFILSSKKLLLSDSGFYLCAWNIQGANSPLHFGNGTRLTVT.